The clone carrying this T cell receptor (beta chain) has just a few counts. Its antigen is unidentified. Two oligonucleotides, mixed equimolar, formed the beta constant-region primer covering TRBC1 and TRBC2. Ligated cDNA was amplified by four rounds of PCR with nested alpha and beta constant-region primers and SP2. The cDNA 3' end received a ligated single-stranded oligonucleotide carrying the SP2 primer and a 12-nucleotide UMI. TCRdb ran MiXCR on the UMI-ligation and nested PCR reads and lists one entry per CDR3 protein. Of under 150,000 distinct CDR3 sequences listed, 15% to 25% are singletons. Alpha and beta libraries were amplified separately from the second PCR onward. This specimen comes from a study of naive and memory T cell subsets. Study-level points and caveats: Especially in CD8 cells, naive repertoires contained a few larger clonotypes, possibly CD45RA-re-expressing memory cells. Over 85% of naive TCR sequences appeared only once, unlike memory subsets.

V lost 2 bases, J lost 3 bases, and 1 base stayed unmatched. CDR1 and CDR2 (germline): MNHEY, SMNVEV (reference sequence). This CDR3 has 15 amino acids. V usage is TRBV27 and J usage is TRBJ2-1, with 10 bases that match TRBD1. Material for sequencing was naive CD8+ T cells from blood. This clonotype originated in a human donor in good health. The CDR3 nucleotides are TGTGCCAGCAGTTTAGGGGACAGGGGCTACAATGAGCAGTTCTTC. Protein: CASSLGDRGYNEQFF.